This entry lists 26 T cell receptor beta chains sequenced from one sample in a study of cytomegalovirus exposure and HLA in healthy donors. The PCR contained 60 Vbeta and 13 Jbeta primers. Sequenced by immunoSEQ multiplex PCR; TCRdb stores in-frame clones only, minus some. The data contain 110,000 or so clones, about 8.6% of them singletons. Sequenced material: PBMCs. Source of these receptors: a middle-aged woman in good health and CMV-seropositive.

The V gene is TRBV6-1, the J gene TRBJ2-7; 7 positions match TRBD1. V shed 7 bases, J shed 3 bases, and the junction held 6 bases outside the gene matches. Looked up from germline, CDR1 is MNHNS and CDR2 is SASEGT. The CDR3 is 13 amino acids. In DNA form, the CDR3 reads TGTGCCAGCAACCAGGACAGGTTCTACGAGCAGTACTTC. This sequence encodes CASNQDRFYEQYF.

This rearrangement joins TRBV5-1 to TRBJ2-2; 10 nucleotides agree with TRBD1. The J segment lost 6 bases and the V segment lost 2 bases, leaving 7 bases of the junction unmatched. This CDR3 is built from 16 residues. The germline V gene has CDR1 SGHRS and CDR2 YFSETQ. Here the CDR3 reads CASSFGGQGFSGELFF. For the CDR3, the DNA is TGCGCCAGCAGCTTCGGGGGACAGGGGTTTTCCGGGGAGCTGTTTTTT.

This clone occurred a few times. The rearrangement joins TRBV4-1 to TRBJ1-4, with D unresolved. V dropped 1 base and J dropped 8 bases, with 11 bases sitting between them. CDR1 MGHRA and CDR2 YSYEKL come from the germline V gene. This CDR3 region has 14 residues. The CDR3 reads CASSQGGKLEKLFF. CDR3 in DNA: TGCGCCAGCAGCCAAGGAGGGAAGTTGGAAAAACTGTTTTTT.

In the case of this clone: The same CDR3 can be traced to other DNA sequences in this sample. This chain connects TRBV27 to TRBJ2-2; 9 bases line up with TRBD1. CDR3 length equals 17 residues. Germline CDR1 reads MNHEY; CDR2 reads SMNVEV (reference sequence). V was pared by 5 bases and J by 1 base, with 8 bases of the junction left unmatched. In DNA form, the CDR3 reads TGTGCCAGCAGTCCTCACAGGGGGCGCGGGAACACCGGGGAGCTGTTTTTT. This encodes CASSPHRGRGNTGELFF.

There are a few counts of this clone. V gene TRBV2 combines with J gene TRBJ1-3, with no clear D. The V and J ends lost 2 bases and 4 bases respectively, with 12 bases between them. Germline lookup yields CDR1 SNHLY and CDR2 FYNNEI. The CDR3 has 15 amino acids. The DNA of the CDR3 is TGTGCCAGCAGTGAATCAGCCACTATCGGAAACACCATATATTTT. Translation gives CASSESATIGNTIYF.

V gene TRBV5-8 combines with J gene TRBJ1-2, with D maybe TRBD1 (6 bases). CDR3 size: 14 residues. The V end was cut by 2 bases, the J end by 6 bases, with 14 bases between. Germline V gene sequence: CDR1 SGHTS, CDR2 YDEGEE. CDR3 loop: CASSLVAGQNGYTF. Here the CDR3 DNA reads TGTGCCAGCAGCTTAGTAGCGGGACAAAATGGCTACACCTTC.

This clone was seen a few times. The chain joins TRBV30 to TRBJ1-6; D is perhaps TRBD1 (5 bases). Germline CDR1 reads GTSNPN; CDR2 reads SVGIG (reference sequence). The CDR3 is 12 residues long. Between the trimmed V and J ends, which lost 2 bases and 9 bases, there was a span of 8 bases. The CDR3, as DNA: TGTGCCTGGAGTCGTCAGGGTTCACCCCTCCACTTT. Its protein is CAWSRQGSPLHF. The complete variable domain, with remaining parts taken from reference TRBV30 and TRBJ1-6, reads SQTIHQWPATLVQPVGSPLSLECTVEGTSNPNLYWYRQAAGRGLQLLFYSVGIGQISSEVPQNLSASRPQDRQFILSSKKLLLSDSGFYLCAWSRQGSPLHFGNGTRLTVT.

The V call is TRBV29-1, the J call TRBJ2-3; D is perhaps TRBD2 (6 bases). Per the germline V gene, CDR1 is SQVTM and CDR2 is ANQGSEA. The CDR3 is made up of 14 amino acids. V lost 4 bases to trimming and J lost 4 bases, with 15 bases between them. The CDR3 DNA reads as TGCAGCGTTGTCCCGGGGAGGACCGCAGATACGCAGTATTTT. This translates into CSVVPGRTADTQYF.

CDR3 in amino acids: CASRVDSRQGLFGNTEAFF. The CDR3 DNA sequence: TGTGCCAGCAGGGTTGATTCCCGACAGGGGCTCTTTGGGAACACTGAAGCTTTCTTT. The chain uses TRBV27 and TRBJ1-1; TRBD1 agrees at 8 bases. V shed 6 bases and J 1 base; nucleotides not matched to a gene: 19. This CDR3 is built from 19 residues. Germline CDR1 MNHEY, CDR2 SMNVEV (reference sequence).

This clone has only a few counts. The V call is TRBV10-3, the J call TRBJ1-4; TRBD1 matches at 7 bases. This CDR3 region has 16 residues. V lost 0 bases to trimming and J lost 10 bases; unmatched junction nucleotides: 11. Per germline, CDR1 ENHRY and CDR2 SYGVKD. CDR3 sequence (DNA): TGTGCCATCAGTGAGTCGGGGACAGCCTCCTGGGGAAAACTGTTTTTT. It yields the protein CAISESGTASWGKLFF.

V usage is TRBV19 and J usage is TRBJ2-7, with TRBD1 as a possible D gene (6 bases). This CDR3 has 13 residues. Trimming removed 3 bases at V and 5 bases at J, with 11 bases between. Germline CDR1 and CDR2: LNHDA and SQIVND (reference sequence). The CDR3 DNA is TGTGCCAGTAGTATCGGTCAGGGGCACGAGCAGTACTTC. Translated: CASSIGQGHEQYF.

This clone was counted a few times. Sequence at one end of the junction differs from germline and may be a read error. In DNA form, the CDR3 reads TGTGACAGCAGCTTATCAGGACAGGGCGAGAGATATGGCTACACCTTC. Residues: CDSSLSGQGERYGYTF. The V call is TRBV7-9, the J call TRBJ1-2; 8 bases map to TRBD1. The CDR3 sequence is 16 residues long. Germline assignment: CDR1 SEHNR and CDR2 FQNEAQ (reference sequence).

This clone has only a few counts. The chain uses TRBV28 and TRBJ2-1; the D is unclear. There are 11 residues in the CDR3. Germline assignment: CDR1 MDHEN and CDR2 SYDVKM. The CDR3 DNA reads as TGTCTGGCAGGCTCCTACAATGAGCAGTTCTTC. As protein: CLAGSYNEQFF. The full variable domain, completed using reference TRBV28 and TRBJ2-1, is DVKVTQSSRYLVKRTGEKVFLECVQDMDHENMFWYRQDPGLGLRLIYFSYDVKMKEKGDIPEGYSVSREKKERFSLILESASTNQTSMYLCLAGSYNEQFFGPGTRLTVL.

The J gene is TRBJ2-1, the V gene TRBV6-6, with 8 bases aligning to TRBD1. Trimming removed 2 bases from V and 9 bases from J; junction bases left unmatched: 6. This CDR3 spans 14 amino acids. Germline assignment: CDR1 MNHNY and CDR2 SVGAGI (reference sequence). The CDR3 reads CASSYRDRYTEQFF. CDR3 nucleotide sequence: TGTGCCAGCAGTTACCGGGACAGGTATACTGAGCAGTTCTTC.

This clone turned up a few times. The J gene is TRBJ2-5, the V gene TRBV29-1, with a weak D call TRBD2 (6 bases). The CDR3 length is 12 residues. Per the germline V gene, CDR1 is SQVTM and CDR2 is ANQGSEA. With 7 bases removed from V and 5 bases from J, the gap between germline ends came to 14 bases. The CDR3 coding sequence is TGCAGCGCCGCGGGGTTGCGGGAGACCCAGTACTTC. Translation: CSAAGLRETQYF.

This chain connects TRBV6-5 to TRBJ1-2, with D uncertain. V dropped 4 bases and J dropped 5 bases, with 5 bases sitting between them. CDR1 MNHEY and CDR2 SVGAGI come from the germline V gene. This CDR3 has 11 amino acids. This CDR3 is CASSSLYGYTF. In DNA form, the CDR3 reads TGTGCCAGCAGTTCCCTGTATGGCTACACCTTC.

A few counts support this clone. The CDR3 reads CASPSRDRDEKLFF. The CDR3 DNA is TGTGCCTCCCCATCCCGGGACAGGGATGAAAAACTGTTTTTT. This chain joins TRBV30 and TRBJ1-4, with TRBD1 matching over 9 bases. Trimming at V came to 7 bases and at J to 6 bases, leaving 9 bases not matched to a gene. The CDR3 totals 14 residues. The V gene's germline CDR1 is GTSNPN and CDR2 SVGIG (reference sequence).

This clone has only a few counts. The gene calls are TRBV11-1 and TRBJ1-6, with TRBD1 matching 8 bases. Germline V lookup: CDR1 SGHAT, CDR2 FQDESV (reference sequence). With V trimmed by 5 bases and J by 8 bases, 8 bases remained unmatched. The CDR3 has 15 residues. CDR3 in amino acids: CASSPWTGRDSPLHF. The CDR3, as DNA: TGTGCCAGCAGCCCATGGACAGGGAGGGATTCACCCCTCCACTTT.

This clone was observed a handful of times. This sequence joins TRBV20-1 and TRBJ1-2; D gene ambiguous. The V and J ends lost 6 bases and 4 bases respectively, with 9 bases between them. Germline V CDR1 and CDR2: DFQATT, SNEGSKA (reference sequence). CDR3 size: 11 residues. The CDR3 DNA reads as TGCAGTGCCACCTTGAGCTATGGCTACACCTTC. Translation: CSATLSYGYTF.

This clone was detected a few times. This chain joins TRBV2 and TRBJ2-2; TRBD2 might be the D (6 bases). The length of the CDR3 is 15 residues. The V end was cut by 5 bases, the J end by 4 bases, with 14 bases between. Germline assignment: CDR1 SNHLY and CDR2 FYNNEI. The CDR3: CASSIAGTITGELFF. The CDR3 bases are TGTGCCAGCAGTATTGCGGGGACGATCACCGGGGAGCTGTTTTTT.

The chain joins TRBV2 to TRBJ1-6; D unresolved. The length of the CDR3 is 13 residues. Germline values: CDR1 SNHLY, CDR2 FYNNEI. Deletions cut 2 bases from V and 6 bases from J, with 5 bases between. The CDR3 DNA sequence: TGTGCCAGCAGTGAACAGGTTAATTCACCCCTCCACTTT. Its protein is CASSEQVNSPLHF.

The chain joins TRBV5-1 to TRBJ1-1; D possibly corresponds to TRBD1 (6 bases). V shed 5 bases and J shed 0 bases, with 17 bases lying between them. The CDR3 is 16 amino acids. Germline CDR1 reads SGHRS; CDR2 reads YFSETQ. Here the CDR3 reads CASSPSRGPMNTEAFF. The CDR3 nucleotides are TGCGCCAGCAGTCCGAGCAGGGGACCCATGAACACTGAAGCTTTCTTT.

This clone showed up just a few times. CDR3 sequence (DNA): TGTGCCAGCAGTGCGGGTGCACTGTCCACCTACGAGCAGTACTTC. Amino acids: CASSAGALSTYEQYF. The V gene is TRBV6-5, the J gene TRBJ2-7; weak D call: TRBD2 (5 bases). CDR1 MNHEY and CDR2 SVGAGI come from the germline V gene. The germline V and J ends were trimmed by 5 bases and 2 bases, with 16 bases remaining between them. There are 15 residues in the CDR3.

Only a few counts were recorded for this clone. The J gene is TRBJ2-7, the V gene TRBV18; TRBD1 agrees at 9 bases. Trimming took 5 bases from V and 0 from J; bases not matched to a gene: 5. This CDR3 is 15 amino acids long. CDR1 is KGHSH, CDR2 LQKENI, per germline. The chain's CDR3 is CASSADRGNSYEQYF. The CDR3, as DNA: TGTGCCAGCTCAGCGGACAGGGGAAACTCCTACGAGCAGTACTTC.

The chain employs TRBV6-6 and TRBJ2-7; possibly TRBD1 for D (6 bases). Looked up from germline, CDR1 is MNHNY and CDR2 is SVGAGI (reference sequence). The CDR3 sequence is 13 residues long. The germline V and J ends were trimmed by 8 bases and 3 bases, with 14 bases remaining between them. CDR3 in amino acids: CASSRDTYYEQYF. CDR3 bases: TGTGCCAGCTCCCGGGACACCTACTACGAGCAGTACTTC.

This chain links TRBV6-1 with TRBJ1-5; the D gene is possibly TRBD1 (5 bases). Deletions cut 9 bases from V and 6 bases from J, with 18 bases between. The CDR3 contains 14 residues. Germline lookup yields CDR1 MNHNS and CDR2 SASEGT. The CDR3, as DNA: TGTGCCAGTACGGAATGGGGACTTAGTCAGCCCCAGCATTTT. This translates into CASTEWGLSQPQHF.